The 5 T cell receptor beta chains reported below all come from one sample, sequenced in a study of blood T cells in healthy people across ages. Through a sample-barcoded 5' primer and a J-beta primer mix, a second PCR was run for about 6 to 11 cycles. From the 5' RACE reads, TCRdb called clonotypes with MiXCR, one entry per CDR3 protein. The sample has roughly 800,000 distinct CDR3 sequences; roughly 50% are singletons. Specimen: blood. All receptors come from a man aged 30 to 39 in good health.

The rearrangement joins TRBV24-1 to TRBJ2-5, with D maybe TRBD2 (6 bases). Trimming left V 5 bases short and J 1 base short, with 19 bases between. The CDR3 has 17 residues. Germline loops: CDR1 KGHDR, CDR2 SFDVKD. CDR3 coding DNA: TGTGCCACCAGTGCTTCGTCCCTTGGACTAACCCAAGAGACCCAGTACTTC. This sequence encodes CATSASSLGLTQETQYF.

The CDR3: CATSPPDSDEQFF. DNA of the CDR3: TGTGCCACCAGCCCCCCGGACAGCGATGAGCAGTTCTTC. This chain uses TRBV15 with TRBJ2-1; tentative D call: TRBD1 (6 bases). The V end was cut by 5 bases, the J end by 8 bases, with 13 bases between. CDR3 length equals 13 residues. Germline CDR1 is LNHNV and CDR2 is YYDKDF (reference sequence).

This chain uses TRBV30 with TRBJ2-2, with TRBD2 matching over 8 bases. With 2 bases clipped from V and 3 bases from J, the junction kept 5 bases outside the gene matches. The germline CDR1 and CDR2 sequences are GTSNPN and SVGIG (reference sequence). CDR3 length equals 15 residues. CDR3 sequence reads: CAWSRLAMDTGELFF. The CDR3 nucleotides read TGTGCCTGGAGTAGACTAGCGATGGACACCGGGGAGCTGTTTTTT.

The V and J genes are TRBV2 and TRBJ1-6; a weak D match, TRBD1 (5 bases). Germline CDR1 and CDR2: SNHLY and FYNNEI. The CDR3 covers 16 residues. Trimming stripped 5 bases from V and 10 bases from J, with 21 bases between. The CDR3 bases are TGTGCCAGCAGTAAGGAGGGGACCCGTTCGGACTCACCCCTCCACTTT. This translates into CASSKEGTRSDSPLHF.

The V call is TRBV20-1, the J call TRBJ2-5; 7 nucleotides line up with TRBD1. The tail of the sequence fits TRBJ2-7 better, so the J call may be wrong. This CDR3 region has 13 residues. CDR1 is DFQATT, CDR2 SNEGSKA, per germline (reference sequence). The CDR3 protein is CSASFAGGTEQYF. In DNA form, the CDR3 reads TGCAGTGCTAGTTTTGCAGGGGGTACCGAGCAGTACTTC.